One sample yielded the 7 T cell receptor beta chains listed below, sequenced in a study of graft-versus-host responses after intestinal transplantation. TCRdb keeps only in-frame clones here, not all; method: immunoSEQ multiplex PCR. The sample shows tens of thousands of clones, approximately 89% of them seen only once. The input for sequencing was PBMCs, taken more than 64 days after intestinal transplantation. The receptors originated from a human patient who received an intestinal transplant, so some T cells may come from the graft donor.

The genes are TRBV4-3 and TRBJ2-3, with D maybe TRBD2 (7 bases). Trimming left V 0 bases short and J 2 bases short, with 9 bases between. This CDR3 has 15 amino acids. Germline CDR1 reads LGHNA; CDR2 reads YSLEER. The CDR3 region has the DNA TGCGCCAGCAGCCAAGAGCGGGGGCCCACAGATACGCAGTATTTT. Translated: CASSQERGPTDTQYF.

The chain employs TRBV6-5 and TRBJ2-7; possible D gene TRBD1, 6 bases. Trimming shortened V by 6 bases and J by 0 bases, and 15 bases separated the two germline ends. This CDR3 has 15 amino acids. Germline-derived CDR1 and CDR2 are MNHEY and SVGAGI. CDR3 sequence reads: CASSRDTSSSYEQYF. DNA for the CDR3: TGTGCCAGCAGCCGGGACACCAGTAGCTCCTACGAGCAGTACTTC.

The V and J genes are TRBV6-1 and TRBJ1-1; 7 nucleotides line up with TRBD1. The CDR3 extends over 14 amino acids. V lost 3 bases and J lost 5; bases outside the gene matches: 6. Germline V gene lookup returns CDR1 MNHNS and CDR2 SASEGT. The CDR3 sequence is CASSESTGRTEAFF. For the CDR3, the DNA is TGTGCCAGCAGTGAGTCGACAGGGAGGACTGAAGCTTTCTTT.

This chain connects TRBV4-3 to TRBJ2-3, with 11 bases that match TRBD2. Looked up from germline, CDR1 is LGHNA and CDR2 is YSLEER. Trimming cost V 3 bases and J 2 bases; bases outside gene matches: 4. This CDR3 has 16 residues. CDR3 loop: CASSQVAGGPTDTQYF. DNA for the CDR3: TGCGCCAGCAGCCAGGTAGCGGGGGGGCCCACAGATACGCAGTATTTT.

The table lists this clone with a few counts. V is TRBV4-3 and J is TRBJ1-3, with 9 bases lining up with TRBD1. The CDR3 is 16 residues long. With 0 bases clipped from V and 5 bases from J, the junction kept 5 bases outside the gene matches. CDR1 and CDR2 (germline): LGHNA, YSLEER. The CDR3 here is CASSQDVGTGRNTIYF. CDR3 DNA: TGCGCCAGCAGCCAAGACGTTGGGACAGGGCGAAACACCATATATTTT.

J is TRBJ2-7 and V is TRBV2, with D possibly being TRBD1 or TRBD2 (5 bases each). The CDR3 covers 12 residues. Germline CDR1 is SNHLY and CDR2 is FYNNEI. V gave up 7 bases and J gave up 3 bases, with 10 bases separating them. This CDR3 is CASTGDVYEQYF. DNA for the CDR3: TGTGCCAGCACCGGGGACGTCTACGAGCAGTACTTC.

This chain uses TRBV7-2 with TRBJ1-2; D is possibly TRBD1 (5 bases). The germline CDR1 and CDR2 sequences are SGHTA and FQGNSA. Trimming took off 2 bases at V and 4 bases at J, with 8 bases between the two ends. The CDR3 extends over 13 amino acids. CDR3 sequence reads: CASSLLGGYGYTF. DNA for the CDR3: TGTGCCAGCAGCTTACTGGGGGGCTATGGCTACACCTTC. Full variable domain (outside the CDR3, taken from reference TRBV7-2 and TRBJ1-2): GAGVSQSPSNKVTEKGKDVELRCDPISGHTALYWYRQSLGQGLEFLIYFQGNSAPDKSGLPSDRFSAERTGGSVSTLTIQRTQQEDSAVYLCASSLLGGYGYTFGSGTRLTVV.